One TCR beta chain is described in this entry. Antigen: not known. The germline V and J ends were trimmed by 5 bases and 1 base, with 13 bases remaining between them. Germline CDR1 SSHAT, CDR2 FNYEAQ (reference sequence). The CDR3 runs to 15 residues. Method: immunoSEQ multiplex PCR; TCRdb's copy keeps in-frame clones and lacks some. The sample includes 45,000 or so clones, around 83% seen only once; the top ten take less than 60%. This sample is drawn from a study of Ad26.COV2.S vaccination and SARS-CoV-2 variants. Whole-study results and caveats: Total responses of T cells may have been underestimated by the analyses of TCR breadth and depth. With respect to non-spike TCR breadth, vaccine and placebo recipients were similar.

The sequencing used peripheral blood, collected after recovery from COVID-19. This chain links TRBV7-7 with TRBJ2-3; D could derive from TRBD1 or TRBD2 (6 bases each). The receptor was isolated from a human donor who had recovered from COVID-19. CDR3 region: CASSVVGGGTDTQYF. In nucleotides, the CDR3 is TGTGCCAGCAGCGTAGTGGGGGGCGGCACAGATACGCAGTATTTT.